The clone carrying this T cell receptor (beta chain) has a count of ten or more. Its antigen is not known. CDR1 is SGHAT, CDR2 FQNNGV, per germline. The V end lost 5 bases, the J end lost 4 bases, and 17 bases lay between the germline ends. The CDR3 length is 15 residues. This entry belongs to a study of response to subunit inactivated influenza vaccine. General observations from the study: Each seasonal flu vaccination may recruit only limited new T cells, authors suggested.

MiXCR was run by TCRdb on the RT-PCR reads, yielding one entry per CDR3 protein. The table has 500,000 to 600,000 distinct CDR3 sequences, 10% to 15% seen once. V and J are TRBV11-2 and TRBJ2-5; D is perhaps TRBD2 (5 bases). The sample consisted of PBMCs from blood, taken roughly 6 weeks after vaccination. The clonotype was recovered from a man in his fifties or sixties who received an inactivated influenza vaccine. As DNA, the CDR3 is TGTGCCAGCAGCCTACGTTTCGGAAGCGGAGAGACCCAGTACTTC. It is translated as CASSLRFGSGETQYF.